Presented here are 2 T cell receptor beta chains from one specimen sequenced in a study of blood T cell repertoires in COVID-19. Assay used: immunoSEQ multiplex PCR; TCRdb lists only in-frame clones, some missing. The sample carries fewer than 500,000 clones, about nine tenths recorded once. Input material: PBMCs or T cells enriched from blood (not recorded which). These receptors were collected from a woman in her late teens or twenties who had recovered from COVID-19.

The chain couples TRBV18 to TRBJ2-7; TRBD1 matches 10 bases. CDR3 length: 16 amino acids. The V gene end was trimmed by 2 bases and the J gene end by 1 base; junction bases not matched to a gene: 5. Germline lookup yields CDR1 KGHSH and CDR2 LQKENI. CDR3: CASSPYGTGVSYEQYF. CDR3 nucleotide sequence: TGTGCCAGCTCACCATACGGGACAGGGGTGTCCTACGAGCAGTACTTC.

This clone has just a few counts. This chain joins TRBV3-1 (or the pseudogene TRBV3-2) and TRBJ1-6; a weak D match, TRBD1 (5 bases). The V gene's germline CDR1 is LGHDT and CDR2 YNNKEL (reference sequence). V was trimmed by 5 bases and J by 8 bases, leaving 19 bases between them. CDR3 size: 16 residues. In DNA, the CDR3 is TGTGCCAGCAGCGAAAAGGGAAGGGGCAGCGATTCACCCCTCCACTTT. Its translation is CASSEKGRGSDSPLHF.